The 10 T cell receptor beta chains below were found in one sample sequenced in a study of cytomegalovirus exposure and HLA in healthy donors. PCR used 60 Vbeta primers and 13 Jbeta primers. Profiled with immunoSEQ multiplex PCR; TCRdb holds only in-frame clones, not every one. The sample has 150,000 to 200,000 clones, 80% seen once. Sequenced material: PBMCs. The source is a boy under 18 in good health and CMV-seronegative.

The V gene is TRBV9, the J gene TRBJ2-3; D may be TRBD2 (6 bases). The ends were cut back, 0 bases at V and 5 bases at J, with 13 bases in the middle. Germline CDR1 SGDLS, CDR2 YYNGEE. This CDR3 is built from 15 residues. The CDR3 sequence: CASSVAEGRRDTQYF. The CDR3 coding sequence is TGTGCCAGCAGCGTAGCGGAGGGGCGCAGAGATACGCAGTATTTT.

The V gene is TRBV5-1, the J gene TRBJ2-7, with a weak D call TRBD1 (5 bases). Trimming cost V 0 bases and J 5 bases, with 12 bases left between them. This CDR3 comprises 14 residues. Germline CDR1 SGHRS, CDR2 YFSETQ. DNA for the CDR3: TGCGCCAGCAGCTTGGCCCAGGGCTCAAACGAGCAGTACTTC. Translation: CASSLAQGSNEQYF.

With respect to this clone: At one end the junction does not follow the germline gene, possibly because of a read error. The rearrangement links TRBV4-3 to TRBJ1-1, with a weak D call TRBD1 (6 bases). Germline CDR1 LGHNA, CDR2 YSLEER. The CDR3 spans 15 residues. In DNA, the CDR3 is TGCGCCAGCAGCCAAGATCAGGGGACGTACACAGAAGCTTTCTTT. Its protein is CASSQDQGTYTEAFF.

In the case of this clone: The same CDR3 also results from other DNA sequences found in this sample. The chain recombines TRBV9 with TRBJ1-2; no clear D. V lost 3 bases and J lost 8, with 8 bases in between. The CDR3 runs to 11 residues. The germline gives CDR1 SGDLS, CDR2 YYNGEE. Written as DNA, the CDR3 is TGTGCCAGCAGCGGCCCGGAGGGCTACACCTTC. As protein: CASSGPEGYTF.

CDR3 in DNA: TGTGCCAGCAGCTTAACCGGGACTAGACAGAATGAGCAGTTCTTC. It specifies CASSLTGTRQNEQFF. The chain uses TRBV7-3 and TRBJ2-1, with 8 bases lining up with TRBD2. CDR1 and CDR2 (germline): SGHTA, FQGTGA. The CDR3 length is 15 residues. Trimming took 0 bases from V and 7 from J; bases not matched to a gene: 5.

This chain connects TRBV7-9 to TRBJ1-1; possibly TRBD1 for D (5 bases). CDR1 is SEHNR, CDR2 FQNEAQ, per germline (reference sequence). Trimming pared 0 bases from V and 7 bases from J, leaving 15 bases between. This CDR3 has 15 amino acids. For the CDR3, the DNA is TGTGCCAGCAGCTTAGCGCCGCAGGGTAGGAGTGAAGCTTTCTTT. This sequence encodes CASSLAPQGRSEAFF. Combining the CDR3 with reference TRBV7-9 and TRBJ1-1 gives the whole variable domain DTGVSQNPRHKITKRGQNVTFRCDPISEHNRLYWYRQTLGQGPEFLTYFQNEAQLEKSRLLSDRFSAERPKGSFSTLEIQRTEQGDSAMYLCASSLAPQGRSEAFFGQGTRLTVV.

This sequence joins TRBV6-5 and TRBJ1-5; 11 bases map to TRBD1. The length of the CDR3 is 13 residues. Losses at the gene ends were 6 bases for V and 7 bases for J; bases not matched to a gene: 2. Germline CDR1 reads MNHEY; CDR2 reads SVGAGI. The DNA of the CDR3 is TGTGCCAGCAGGAGGACAGGGGGCCAGCCCCAGCATTTT. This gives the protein CASRRTGGQPQHF.

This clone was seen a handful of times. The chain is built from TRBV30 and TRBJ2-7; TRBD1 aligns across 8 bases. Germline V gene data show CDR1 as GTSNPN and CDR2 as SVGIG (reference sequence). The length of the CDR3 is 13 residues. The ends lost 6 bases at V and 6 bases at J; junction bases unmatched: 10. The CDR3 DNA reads TGTGCCTGCCATCAGGGGGCAGGGGGCGAGCAGTACTTC. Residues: CACHQGAGGEQYF. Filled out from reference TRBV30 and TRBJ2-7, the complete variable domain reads SQTIHQWPATLVQPVGSPLSLECTVEGTSNPNLYWYRQAAGRGLQLLFYSVGIGQISSEVPQNLSASRPQDRQFILSSKKLLLSDSGFYLCACHQGAGGEQYFGPGTRLTVT.

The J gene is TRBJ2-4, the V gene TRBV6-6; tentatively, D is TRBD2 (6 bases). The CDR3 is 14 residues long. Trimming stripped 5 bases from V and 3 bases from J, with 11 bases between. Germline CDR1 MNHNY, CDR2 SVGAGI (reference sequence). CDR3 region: CASSPTRNKNIQYF. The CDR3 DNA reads TGTGCCAGCAGTCCGACTAGGAACAAAAACATTCAGTACTTC.

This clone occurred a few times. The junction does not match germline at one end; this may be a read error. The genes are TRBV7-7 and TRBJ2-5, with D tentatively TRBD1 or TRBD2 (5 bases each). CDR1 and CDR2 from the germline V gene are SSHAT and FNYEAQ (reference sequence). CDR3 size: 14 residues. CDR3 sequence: CASSLAQGRETQYF. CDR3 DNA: TGTGCTAGCAGCTTAGCGCAGGGTCGGGAGACCCAGTACTTC.